The present TCR beta chain was sequenced within a study of T cells in Graves' hyperthyroidism and ophthalmopathy. Study summary: Before treatment of any kind, peripheral blood was taken at initial diagnosis.

This clonotype was detected many times. Its antigen is not known. TCR beta CDR3 region amplification was performed from RNA transcripts. The TCR CDR3 first-round RT-PCR relied on the HTBI primer set. TCRdb independently ran MiXCR on the multiplex PCR reads; one entry per CDR3 protein. This table has about 640,000 distinct CDR3 sequences, about 14% appearing once. Germline CDR1 reads GTSNPN; CDR2 reads SVGIG (reference sequence). Trimming removed 4 bases at V and 0 bases at J, with 9 bases between. The CDR3 has 13 residues. Study-wide findings and caveats: Most clonotypes expanded in the thyroid (above 0.001) were also present in blood. Ophthalmopathy cases were set apart from stable hyperthyroidism by a 13 V-J model.

The J gene is TRBJ2-5, the V gene TRBV30; D unclear. The sequencing input was blood. This clonotype originated in a woman between 45 and 60 years old with Graves' ophthalmopathy. The chain's CDR3 is CAWNGRNQETQYF. CDR3 in DNA: TGTGCCTGGAACGGGCGGAACCAAGAGACCCAGTACTTC.